These 10 T cell receptor beta chains originate from one sample sequenced in a study of blood T cells in healthy people across ages. Next came a second PCR, run for about 6 to 12 cycles, which used a sample-barcoded 5' primer along with a J-beta primer mix. TCRdb recomputed calls from the 5' RACE reads with MiXCR, one row per CDR3 protein. The data contain fewer than 800,000 distinct CDR3 sequences, around half of them singletons. What was sequenced was blood. The receptors shown here come from a woman aged 55-70 years in good health.

The genes are TRBV30 and TRBJ1-2; D not resolved. The CDR3 contains 13 residues. Trimming left V 7 bases short and J 3 bases short, with 15 bases between. In germline, CDR1 is GTSNPN, CDR2 SVGIG (reference sequence). This chain's CDR3 is CASRRATYYGYTF. In DNA form, the CDR3 reads TGTGCCTCGAGGAGGGCGACGTACTATGGCTACACCTTC.

V is TRBV5-1 and J is TRBJ1-5, with 7 bases aligning to TRBD1. CDR1 and CDR2 from the germline V gene are SGHRS and YFSETQ. Trimming at V came to 5 bases and at J to 2 bases, leaving 7 bases not matched to a gene. There are 15 residues in the CDR3. CDR3 bases: TGCGCCAGCAGATTTACAGGGGAGGGCAATCAGCCCCAGCATTTT. Translated: CASRFTGEGNQPQHF.

This clonotype was picked up one time. J is TRBJ2-1 and V is TRBV2; D gene ambiguous. The CDR3 sequence is 13 residues long. Trimming stripped 0 bases from V and 8 bases from J, with 8 bases between. Germline lookup yields CDR1 SNHLY and CDR2 FYNNEI. The CDR3 spells CASSEALADEQFF. DNA of the CDR3: TGTGCCAGCAGTGAAGCGCTGGCGGATGAGCAGTTCTTC.

J is TRBJ2-6 and V is TRBV6-6; TRBD1 might be the D (5 bases). CDR1 is MNHNY, CDR2 SVGAGI, per germline (reference sequence). There are 15 residues in the CDR3. Trimming left V 7 bases short and J 2 bases short, with 12 bases between. The CDR3 nucleotides are TGTGCCAGCAATTCTAACAGGCCTGGGGCCAACGTCCTGACTTTC. Residues: CASNSNRPGANVLTF.

Concerning this clonotype itself: A much larger clonotype is one base distant, so this may be a read error. The chain is built from TRBV29-1 and TRBJ1-2; D unresolved. The CDR3 is 12 amino acids. V was clipped by 4 bases and J by 4 bases, with 10 bases between them. Germline-derived CDR1 and CDR2 are SQVTM and ANQGSEA. CDR3 protein: CSVGSSGYGYTF. CDR3 bases: TGCAGCGTTGGGTCTTCGGGCTATGGCTACACCTTC.

This clonotype came up a few times. The chain uses TRBV12-3 or TRBV12-4 and TRBJ2-1; D gene unclear. The CDR3 covers 14 residues. The ends were cut back, 3 bases at V and 4 bases at J, with 10 bases in the middle. The CDR3 reads CASSLSLVYNEQFF. CDR3 coding DNA: TGTGCCAGCAGTTTGTCCCTAGTGTACAATGAGCAGTTCTTC.

The count of this clonotype is one. V usage is TRBV29-1 and J usage is TRBJ2-5; the match to TRBD2 covers 12 bases. CDR1 and CDR2 from the germline V gene are SQVTM and ANQGSEA. The CDR3 length is 12 residues. V lost 7 bases to trimming and J lost 11 bases; unmatched junction nucleotides: 8. DNA of the CDR3: TGCAGCGGGACTAGCGGGATTAATGAGCAGTACTTC. Translation gives CSGTSGINEQYF.

The chain combines TRBV11-3 with TRBJ2-7; D ambiguous. Trimming pared 5 bases from V and 3 bases from J, leaving 8 bases between. There are 12 residues in the CDR3. CDR1 SGHNT and CDR2 YENEEA come from the germline V gene. The CDR3 DNA follows: TGTGCCAGCAGCCAAGACGACTACGAGCAGTACTTC. This gives the protein CASSQDDYEQYF.

This clonotype came up once. The chain combines TRBV12-3 or TRBV12-4 with TRBJ2-7; unclear D gene. With 5 bases removed from V and 2 bases from J, the gap between germline ends came to 10 bases. The length of the CDR3 is 13 residues. CDR3 sequence (DNA): TGTGCCAGCAGTGGCAGGTACGCCTACGAGCAGTACTTC. Translation gives CASSGRYAYEQYF.

The CDR3 sequence is CAISEPQGWYGYEQYF. DNA for the CDR3: TGTGCCATCAGTGAGCCGCAGGGATGGTATGGCTACGAGCAGTACTTC. The chain couples TRBV10-3 to TRBJ2-7, with D possibly TRBD1 on 5 matching bases. This CDR3 is 16 amino acids long. V was cut by 2 bases and J by 3 bases, with 17 bases left in between. Germline V gives CDR1 ENHRY, CDR2 SYGVKD.